A single sample is the source of the 10 T cell receptor beta chains below, sequenced in a study of cytotoxic CD8 clonotypes in ibrutinib-treated CLL. Generated by immunoSEQ multiplex PCR, the TCRdb table keeps only in-frame clones and is missing some. The sample contains about 76,000 clones, 70% to 90% of which appear only once. Sequenced here: PBMCs, sampled after 24 months of ibrutinib treatment. The receptor set was obtained from a human donor with chronic lymphocytic leukemia.

The chain joins TRBV9 to TRBJ1-5; no reliable D call. The CDR3 contains 14 residues. In germline, CDR1 is SGDLS, CDR2 YYNGEE. V gave up 0 bases and J gave up 2 bases, with 6 bases separating them. The CDR3 protein is CASSVDSGNQPQHF. As DNA, the CDR3 is TGTGCCAGCAGCGTAGATAGTGGCAATCAGCCCCAGCATTTT.

This CDR3 reads CASSLGSDPYNEQFF. The CDR3 DNA follows: TGCGCCAGCAGCTTGGGGTCCGACCCCTACAATGAGCAGTTCTTC. The chain is built from TRBV5-1 and TRBJ2-1; no firm D call. Germline V gene lookup returns CDR1 SGHRS and CDR2 YFSETQ. This CDR3 is 15 amino acids long. The V end was cut by 0 bases, the J end by 2 bases, with 9 bases between.

The chain combines TRBV13 with TRBJ1-5; D gene unclear. The CDR3 consists of 12 residues. V lost 0 bases and J 7 bases, leaving 4 bases between the germline ends. Germline V gene sequence: CDR1 PRHDT, CDR2 FYEKMQ (reference sequence). The CDR3 spells CASSLGGQPQHF. In DNA form, the CDR3 reads TGTGCCAGCAGCTTAGGCGGCCAGCCCCAGCATTTT.

This clone was found once. The CDR3, as DNA: TGCGCCAGCAGCTTGCAATCAGCCTACACCGGGGAGCTGTTTTTT. This gives the protein CASSLQSAYTGELFF. The rearrangement uses TRBV5-1 and TRBJ2-2; D is ambiguous. Germline CDR1 is SGHRS and CDR2 is YFSETQ. The CDR3 is 15 amino acids. V was cut by 1 base and J by 3 bases, with 10 bases left in between.

The chain recombines TRBV19 with TRBJ2-4; no definite D call. Germline CDR1 reads LNHDA; CDR2 reads SQIVND (reference sequence). The V end was cut by 7 bases, the J end by 0 bases, with 7 bases between. CDR3 size: 13 residues. The CDR3 nucleotides read TGTGCCAGTACCGACCTAGCCAAAAACATTCAGTACTTC. Encoded protein: CASTDLAKNIQYF.

This sequence joins TRBV19 and TRBJ2-2, with D perhaps TRBD1 (6 bases). Germline CDR1 and CDR2: LNHDA and SQIVND (reference sequence). The CDR3 sequence is 15 residues long. Trimming took 7 bases from V and 1 from J, leaving 13 bases between them. The CDR3 DNA reads as TGTGCCAGTACCCCAGGGGCCGGGAACACCGGGGAGCTGTTTTTT. It yields the protein CASTPGAGNTGELFF. Complete variable domain (other parts from reference TRBV19 and TRBJ2-2): DGGITQSPKYLFRKEGQNVTLSCEQNLNHDAMYWYRQDPGQGLRLIYYSQIVNDFQKGDIAEGYSVSREKKESFPLTVTSAQKNPTAFYLCASTPGAGNTGELFFGEGSRLTVL.

This clone appeared many times. The J gene is TRBJ2-4, the V gene TRBV28; D might be TRBD1 (5 bases). Trimming took off 1 base at V and 0 bases at J, with 7 bases between the two ends. The CDR3 sequence is 15 residues long. Germline V gene lookup returns CDR1 MDHEN and CDR2 SYDVKM. The CDR3 spells CASSLYGQAKNIQYF. The CDR3 nucleotides read TGTGCCAGCAGTTTATACGGACAAGCCAAAAACATTCAGTACTTC.

J is TRBJ2-3 and V is TRBV2; a weak D match, TRBD2 (6 bases). Germline-derived CDR1 and CDR2 are SNHLY and FYNNEI. The CDR3 is 16 amino acids. Trimming shortened V by 2 bases and J by 4 bases, and 16 bases separated the two germline ends. The CDR3 here is CASSERGPGGSDTQYF. DNA for the CDR3: TGTGCCAGCAGTGAAAGGGGACCCGGGGGTTCAGATACGCAGTATTTT. The full variable domain, in which reference TRBV2 and TRBJ2-3 provide the parts outside the CDR3, is EPEVTQTPSHQVTQMGQEVILRCVPISNHLYFYWYRQILGQKVEFLVSFYNNEISEKSEIFDDQFSVERPDGSNFTLKIRSTKLEDSAMYFCASSERGPGGSDTQYFGPGTRLTVL.

The chain employs TRBV10-2 and TRBJ1-2, with TRBD1 matching 7 bases. Germline-derived CDR1 and CDR2 are WSHSY and SAAADI. The CDR3 covers 13 residues. V dropped 7 bases and J dropped 7; count of bases not matched to a gene: 9. DNA for the CDR3: TGCGCCAGCAACCCCGACAGGGCGGGTGGCTACACCTTC. As protein: CASNPDRAGGYTF.

This clone has just a few counts. The chain is built from TRBV30 and TRBJ2-3; 7 nucleotides match TRBD1. The J segment lost 4 bases and the V segment lost 0 bases, leaving 13 bases of the junction unmatched. Germline loops: CDR1 GTSNPN, CDR2 SVGIG (reference sequence). The CDR3 sequence is 17 residues long. CDR3 sequence reads: CAWSVGLLRGRADTQYF. In nucleotides, the CDR3 is TGTGCCTGGAGTGTAGGCCTTTTAAGGGGGCGCGCAGATACGCAGTATTTT.